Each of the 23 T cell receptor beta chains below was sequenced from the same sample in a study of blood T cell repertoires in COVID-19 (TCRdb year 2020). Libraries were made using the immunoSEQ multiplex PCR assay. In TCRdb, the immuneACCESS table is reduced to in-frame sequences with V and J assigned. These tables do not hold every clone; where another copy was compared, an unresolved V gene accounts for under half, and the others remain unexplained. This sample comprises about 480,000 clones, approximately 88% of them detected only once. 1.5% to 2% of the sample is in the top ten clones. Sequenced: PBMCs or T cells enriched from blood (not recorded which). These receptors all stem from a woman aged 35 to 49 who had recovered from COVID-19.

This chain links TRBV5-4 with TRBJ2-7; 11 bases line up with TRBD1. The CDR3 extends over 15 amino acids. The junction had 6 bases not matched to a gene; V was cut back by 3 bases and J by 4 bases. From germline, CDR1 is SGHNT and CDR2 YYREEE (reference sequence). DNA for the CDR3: TGTGCCAGCAGCTACATCGGACAGGGGGCGTACGAGCAGTACTTC. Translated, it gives CASSYIGQGAYEQYF.

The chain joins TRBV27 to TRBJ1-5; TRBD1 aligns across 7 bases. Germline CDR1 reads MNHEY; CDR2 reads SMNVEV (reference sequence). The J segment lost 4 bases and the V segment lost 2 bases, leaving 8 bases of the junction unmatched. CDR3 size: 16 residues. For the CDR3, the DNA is TGTGCCAGCAGTTTACGGGTGGGCAGGGGGAATCAGCCCCAGCATTTT. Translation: CASSLRVGRGNQPQHF.

CDR3 sequence: CAWSVRIGRAFF. CDR3 sequence (DNA): TGTGCCTGGAGTGTACGGATAGGGAGGGCTTTCTTT. The gene calls are TRBV30 and TRBJ1-1; D is unclear. CDR1 and CDR2 (germline): GTSNPN, SVGIG (reference sequence). The V gene lost 0 bases and the J gene lost 11 bases, with 13 bases spanning the gap. The CDR3 has 12 residues. Using reference TRBV30 and TRBJ1-1 for the parts outside the CDR3, the full variable domain is SQTIHQWPATLVQPVGSPLSLECTVEGTSNPNLYWYRQAAGRGLQLLFYSVGIGQISSEVPQNLSASRPQDRQFILSSKKLLLSDSGFYLCAWSVRIGRAFFGQGTRLTVV.

The CDR3 DNA reads as TGTGCCATCAGATTTTTTTCAGACAGACCACGCATAAACTACGAGCAGTACTTC. Protein: CAIRFFSDRPRINYEQYF. The chain uses TRBV10-3 and TRBJ2-7, with D perhaps matching TRBD1 (5 bases). This CDR3 is built from 18 residues. Germline loops: CDR1 ENHRY, CDR2 SYGVKD. The V end lost 6 bases, the J end lost 3 bases, and 27 bases lay between the germline ends.

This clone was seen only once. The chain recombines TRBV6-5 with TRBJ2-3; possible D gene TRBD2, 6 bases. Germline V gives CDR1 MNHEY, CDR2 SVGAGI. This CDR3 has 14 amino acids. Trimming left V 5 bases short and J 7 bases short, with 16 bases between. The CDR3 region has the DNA TGTGCCAGCAGTCTCAGACCCGGGACTTATACGCAGTATTTT. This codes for CASSLRPGTYTQYF.

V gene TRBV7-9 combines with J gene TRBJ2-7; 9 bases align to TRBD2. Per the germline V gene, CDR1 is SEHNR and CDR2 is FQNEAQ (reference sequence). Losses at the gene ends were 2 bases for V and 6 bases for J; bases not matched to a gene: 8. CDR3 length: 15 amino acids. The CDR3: CASSLFPGLAPEQYF. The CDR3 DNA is TGTGCCAGCAGCTTATTCCCGGGACTAGCCCCCGAGCAGTACTTC.

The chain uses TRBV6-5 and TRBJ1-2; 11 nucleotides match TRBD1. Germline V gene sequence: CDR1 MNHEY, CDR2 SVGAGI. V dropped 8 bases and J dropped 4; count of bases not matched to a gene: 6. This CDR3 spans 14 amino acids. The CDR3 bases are TGTGCCAGCCGCCGGGACAGGGGGAGCTATGGCTACACCTTC. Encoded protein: CASRRDRGSYGYTF.

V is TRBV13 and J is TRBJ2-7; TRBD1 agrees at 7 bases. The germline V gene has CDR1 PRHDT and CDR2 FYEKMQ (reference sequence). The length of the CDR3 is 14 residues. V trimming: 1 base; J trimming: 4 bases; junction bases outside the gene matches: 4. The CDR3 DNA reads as TGTGCCAGCAGCTTAGAAGGGGGCGTTTACGAGCAGTACTTC. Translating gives CASSLEGGVYEQYF.

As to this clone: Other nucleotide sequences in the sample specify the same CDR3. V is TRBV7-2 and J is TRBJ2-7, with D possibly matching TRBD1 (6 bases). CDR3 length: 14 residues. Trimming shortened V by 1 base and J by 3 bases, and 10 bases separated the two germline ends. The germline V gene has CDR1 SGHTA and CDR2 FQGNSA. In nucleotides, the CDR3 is TGTGCCAGCAGCTTAGGTAGAGGGGGCTACGAGCAGTACTTC. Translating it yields CASSLGRGGYEQYF. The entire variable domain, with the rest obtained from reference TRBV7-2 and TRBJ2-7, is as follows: GAGVSQSPSNKVTEKGKDVELRCDPISGHTALYWYRQSLGQGLEFLIYFQGNSAPDKSGLPSDRFSAERTGGSVSTLTIQRTQQEDSAVYLCASSLGRGGYEQYFGPGTRLTVT.

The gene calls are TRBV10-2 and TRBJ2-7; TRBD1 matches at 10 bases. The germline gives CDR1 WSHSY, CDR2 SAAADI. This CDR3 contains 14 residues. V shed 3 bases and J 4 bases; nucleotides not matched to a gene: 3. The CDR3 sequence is CASSDDRGLYEQYF. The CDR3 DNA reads TGCGCCAGCAGTGACGACAGGGGGCTGTACGAGCAGTACTTC.

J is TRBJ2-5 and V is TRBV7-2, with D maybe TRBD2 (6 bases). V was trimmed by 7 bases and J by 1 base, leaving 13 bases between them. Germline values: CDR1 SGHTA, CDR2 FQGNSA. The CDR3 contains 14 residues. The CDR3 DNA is TGTGCCAGCAACAAAGCGGGTATCCAAGAGACCCAGTACTTC. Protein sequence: CASNKAGIQETQYF.

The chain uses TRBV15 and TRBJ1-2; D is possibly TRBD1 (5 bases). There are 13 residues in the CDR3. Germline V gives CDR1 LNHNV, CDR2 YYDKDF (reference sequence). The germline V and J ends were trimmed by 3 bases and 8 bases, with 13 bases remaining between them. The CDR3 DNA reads TGTGCCACCAGCAGGGAACCTGCAGGGGGCTACACCTTC. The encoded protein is CATSREPAGGYTF.

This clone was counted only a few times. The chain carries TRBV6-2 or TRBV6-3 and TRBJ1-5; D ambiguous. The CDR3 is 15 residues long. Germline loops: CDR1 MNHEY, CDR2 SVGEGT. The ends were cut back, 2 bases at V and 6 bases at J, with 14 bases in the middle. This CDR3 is CASSYPLGVTQPQHF. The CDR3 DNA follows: TGTGCCAGCAGTTACCCACTCGGGGTTACTCAGCCCCAGCATTTT.

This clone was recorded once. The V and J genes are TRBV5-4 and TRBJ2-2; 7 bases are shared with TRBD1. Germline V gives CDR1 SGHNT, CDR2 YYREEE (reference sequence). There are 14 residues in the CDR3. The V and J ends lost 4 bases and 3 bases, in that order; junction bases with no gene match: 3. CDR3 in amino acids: CASSQTGDTGELFF. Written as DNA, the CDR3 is TGTGCCAGCAGCCAAACAGGGGACACCGGGGAGCTGTTTTTT.

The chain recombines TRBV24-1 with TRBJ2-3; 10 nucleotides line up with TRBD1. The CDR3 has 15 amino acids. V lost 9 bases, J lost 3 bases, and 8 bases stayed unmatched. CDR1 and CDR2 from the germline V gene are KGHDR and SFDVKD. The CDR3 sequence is CATGQTGGTTDTQYF. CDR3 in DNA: TGTGCCACCGGCCAGACAGGGGGCACGACAGATACGCAGTATTTT.

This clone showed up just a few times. CDR3 sequence (DNA): TGCGCCAGCAGTGGGCAGTTATCCTCGGGAGCTTTCTTT. Translating it yields CASSGQLSSGAFF. The chain recombines TRBV10-1 with TRBJ1-1; D gene unclear. Trimming removed 4 bases at V and 10 bases at J, with 16 bases between. Per germline, CDR1 WNHNN and CDR2 SYGVQD (reference sequence). There are 13 residues in the CDR3.

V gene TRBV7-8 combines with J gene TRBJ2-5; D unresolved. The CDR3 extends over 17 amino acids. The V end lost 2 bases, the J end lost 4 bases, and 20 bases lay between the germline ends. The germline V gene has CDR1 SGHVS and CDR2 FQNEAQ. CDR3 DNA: TGTGCCAGCAGCTTACCCCGCTGGGTCGTACCGGGAGAGACCCAGTACTTC. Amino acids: CASSLPRWVVPGETQYF.

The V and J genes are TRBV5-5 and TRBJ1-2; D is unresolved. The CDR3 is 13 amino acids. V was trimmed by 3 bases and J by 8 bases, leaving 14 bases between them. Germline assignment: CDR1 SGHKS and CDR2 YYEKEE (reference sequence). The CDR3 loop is CASSSRSSAGYTF. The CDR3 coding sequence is TGTGCCAGCAGCTCCCGATCCTCTGCGGGCTACACCTTC.

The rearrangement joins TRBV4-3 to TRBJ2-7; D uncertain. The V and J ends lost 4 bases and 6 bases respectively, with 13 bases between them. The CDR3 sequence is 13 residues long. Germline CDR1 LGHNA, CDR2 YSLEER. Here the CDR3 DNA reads TGCGCCAGCAGCCTCTCCCCAAACGGCGAGCAGTACTTC. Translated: CASSLSPNGEQYF.

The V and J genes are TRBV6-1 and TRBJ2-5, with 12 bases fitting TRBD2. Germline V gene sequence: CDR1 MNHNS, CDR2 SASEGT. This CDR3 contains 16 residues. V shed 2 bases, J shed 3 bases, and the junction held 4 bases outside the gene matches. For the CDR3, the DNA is TGTGCCAGCAGTGAAAGGCTAGCGGGGGGGGAAGAGACCCAGTACTTC. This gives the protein CASSERLAGGEETQYF.

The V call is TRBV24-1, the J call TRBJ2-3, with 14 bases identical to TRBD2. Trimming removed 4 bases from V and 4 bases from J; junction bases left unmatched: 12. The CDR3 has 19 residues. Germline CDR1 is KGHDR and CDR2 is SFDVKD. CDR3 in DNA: TGTGCCACCAGTGACCTCAATCCGGGACTAGCGGGAGTGCCAGATACGCAGTATTTT. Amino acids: CATSDLNPGLAGVPDTQYF.

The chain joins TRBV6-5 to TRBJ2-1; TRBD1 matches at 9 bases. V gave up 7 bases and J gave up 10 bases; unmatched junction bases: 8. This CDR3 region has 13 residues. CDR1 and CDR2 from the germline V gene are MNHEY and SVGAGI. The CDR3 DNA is TGTGCCAGCACCCTGGAGGACAGGGGCGAGCAGTTCTTC. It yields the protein CASTLEDRGEQFF.

In DNA, the CDR3 is TGTGCTAGTGCCAAACAGGGGCCAAACACCGGGGAGCTGTTTTTT. This sequence encodes CASAKQGPNTGELFF. The genes are TRBV12-5 and TRBJ2-2, with TRBD1 matching over 7 bases. CDR1 LGHNT and CDR2 FRNRAP come from the germline V gene. The CDR3 runs to 15 residues. With 7 bases clipped from V and 2 bases from J, the junction kept 7 bases outside the gene matches.